This TCR beta chain was documented in a study of blood T cell repertoires in COVID-19. Study information: Sites in the United States, Italy and Spain provided acute and convalescent COVID-19 samples. Sources were T cells, B-cell-depleted T cells, or PBMCs; the material itself was cDNA or gDNA.

The authors' processing: Reference gene primer amplification gave estimated nucleated cell counts. Sequenced by immunoSEQ multiplex PCR; TCRdb stores in-frame clones only, minus some. V, J and clone size derive from that table, while D and trimming were established from the DNA sequence. This sample has 250,000 to 350,000 clones; approximately 87% occur once, and the top ten carry roughly 4.1%. CDR3 length: 12 amino acids. V dropped 2 bases and J dropped 13 bases, with 14 bases sitting between them. This clonotype was sampled from a woman aged 45-60 years with active or convalescent COVID-19. Sequenced input: peripheral blood. The V gene is TRBV12-3 or TRBV12-4, the J gene TRBJ1-1, with D possibly matching TRBD1 (5 bases). CDR3: CASSLQGISGFF. CDR3 sequence (DNA): TGTGCCAGCAGTTTACAGGGAATAAGTGGTTTCTTT.